This TCR beta chain emerged from a study of naive and memory T cell subsets. Two oligonucleotides, mixed equimolar, formed the beta constant-region primer covering TRBC1 and TRBC2. One entry per CDR3 protein, called by TCRdb with MiXCR from the UMI-ligation and nested PCR reads. The sample holds 120,000 to 150,000 distinct CDR3 sequences, 15% to 20% seen once. Trimming removed 7 bases at V and 1 base at J, with 7 bases between. CDR1 and CDR2 (germline): SEHNR, FQNEAQ (reference sequence). This CDR3 is 12 amino acids long. The receptor's source is a human donor in good health. This chain connects TRBV7-9 to TRBJ2-5, with TRBD2 as a possible D gene (5 bases). Sequencing was done on a sample of naive CD4+ T cells from blood. The CDR3 DNA sequence: TGTGCCAGCATGAGCGGCCAAGAGACCCAGTACTTC. Amino acids: CASMSGQETQYF.